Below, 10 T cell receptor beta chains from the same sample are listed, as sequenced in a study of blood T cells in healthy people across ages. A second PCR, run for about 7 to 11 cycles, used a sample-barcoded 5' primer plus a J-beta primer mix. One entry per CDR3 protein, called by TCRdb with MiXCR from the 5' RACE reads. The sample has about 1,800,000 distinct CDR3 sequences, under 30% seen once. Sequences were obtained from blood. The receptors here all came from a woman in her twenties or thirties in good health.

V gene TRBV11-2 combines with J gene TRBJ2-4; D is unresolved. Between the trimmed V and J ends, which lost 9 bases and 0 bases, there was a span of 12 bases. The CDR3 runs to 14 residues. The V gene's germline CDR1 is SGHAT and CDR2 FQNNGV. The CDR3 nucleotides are TGTGCCAGTCATGGAAGGGAAGCCAAAAACATTCAGTACTTC. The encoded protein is CASHGREAKNIQYF. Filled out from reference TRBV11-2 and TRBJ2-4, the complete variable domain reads EAGVAQSPRYKIIEKRQSVAFWCNPISGHATLYWYQQILGQGPKLLIQFQNNGVVDDSQLPKDRFSAERLKGVDSTLKIQPAKLEDSAVYLCASHGREAKNIQYFGAGTRLSVL.

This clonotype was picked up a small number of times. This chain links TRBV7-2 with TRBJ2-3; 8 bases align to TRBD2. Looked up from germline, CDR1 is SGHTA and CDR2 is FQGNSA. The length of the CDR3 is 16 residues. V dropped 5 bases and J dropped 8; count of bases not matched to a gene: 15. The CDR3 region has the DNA TGTGCCAGCAGCGAGGCCAGCGGGGGCCTCTTCGGTACGCAGTATTTT. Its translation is CASSEASGGLFGTQYF.

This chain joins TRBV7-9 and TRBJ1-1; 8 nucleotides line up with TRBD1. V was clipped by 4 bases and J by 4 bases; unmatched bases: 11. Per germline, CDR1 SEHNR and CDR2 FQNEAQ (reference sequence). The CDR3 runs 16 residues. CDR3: CASSYQGATAGTEAFF. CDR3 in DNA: TGTGCCAGCAGCTACCAGGGGGCTACGGCTGGCACTGAAGCTTTCTTT.

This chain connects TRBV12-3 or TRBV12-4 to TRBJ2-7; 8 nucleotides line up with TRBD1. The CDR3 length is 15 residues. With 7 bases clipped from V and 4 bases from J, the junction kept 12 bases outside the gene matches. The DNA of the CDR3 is TGTGCCAGCACCCAGAGGCAGGGGGCGGGGTACGAGCAGTACTTC. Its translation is CASTQRQGAGYEQYF.

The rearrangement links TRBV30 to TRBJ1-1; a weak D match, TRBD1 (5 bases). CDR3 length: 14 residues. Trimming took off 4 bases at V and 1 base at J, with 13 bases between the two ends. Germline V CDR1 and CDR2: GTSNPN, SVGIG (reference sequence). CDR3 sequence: CAWTGVGENTEAFF. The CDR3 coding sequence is TGTGCCTGGACGGGAGTAGGGGAGAACACTGAAGCTTTCTTT.

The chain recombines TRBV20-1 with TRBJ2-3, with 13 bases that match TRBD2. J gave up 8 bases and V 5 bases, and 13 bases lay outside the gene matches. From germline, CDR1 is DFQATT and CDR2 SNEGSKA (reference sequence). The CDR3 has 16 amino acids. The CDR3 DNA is TGCAGTGCTGGAAGACTAGCGGGGGGCTCACTAGGTACGCAGTATTTT. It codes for CSAGRLAGGSLGTQYF.

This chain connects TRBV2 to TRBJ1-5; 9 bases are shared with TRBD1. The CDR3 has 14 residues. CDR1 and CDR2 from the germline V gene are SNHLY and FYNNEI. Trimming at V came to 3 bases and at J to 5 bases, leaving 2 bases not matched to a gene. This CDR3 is CASSERTGDQPQHF. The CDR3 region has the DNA TGTGCCAGCAGTGAGAGGACAGGGGATCAGCCCCAGCATTTT.

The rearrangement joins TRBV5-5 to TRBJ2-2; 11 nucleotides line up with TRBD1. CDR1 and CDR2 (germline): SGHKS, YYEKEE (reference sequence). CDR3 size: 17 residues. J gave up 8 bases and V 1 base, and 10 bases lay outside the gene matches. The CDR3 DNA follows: TGTGCCAGCAGCTTGAAGTTTGGACAGGGGGCGCGAGGGGAGCTGTTTTTT. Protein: CASSLKFGQGARGELFF.

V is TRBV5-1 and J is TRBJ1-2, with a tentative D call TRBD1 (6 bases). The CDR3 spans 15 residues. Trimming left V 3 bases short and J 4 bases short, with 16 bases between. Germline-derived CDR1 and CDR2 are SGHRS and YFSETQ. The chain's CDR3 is CASSSWDTRPYGYTF. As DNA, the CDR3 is TGCGCCAGCAGCTCGTGGGACACGAGGCCCTATGGCTACACCTTC.

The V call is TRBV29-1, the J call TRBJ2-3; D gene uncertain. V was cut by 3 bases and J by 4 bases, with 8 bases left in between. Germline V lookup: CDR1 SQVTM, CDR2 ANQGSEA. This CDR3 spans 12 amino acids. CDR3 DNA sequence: TGCAGCGTTGAGCTAGACGCAGATACGCAGTATTTT. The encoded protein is CSVELDADTQYF.